Below are 20 T cell receptor beta chains sequenced from a single sample in a study of shared clonotypes between healthy human individuals. Naive CD8 cells were CD45RO-negative, positively selected for CCR7, excluding terminally differentiated effector memory CD45RA+ cells. Sequencing used immunoSEQ multiplex PCR; TCRdb keeps in-frame clones, though not all of them. The sample lists over 2 million clones, roughly 95% seen once, with about 1.1% in the top ten. Sequences were obtained from naive CD8+ T cells sorted from blood. These receptors originate from a young man in good health.

The rearrangement uses TRBV4-1 and TRBJ2-5; tentatively, D is TRBD2 (6 bases). The germline V and J ends were trimmed by 0 bases and 1 base, with 12 bases remaining between them. CDR1 and CDR2 from the germline V gene are MGHRA and YSYEKL. The CDR3 length is 16 residues. The CDR3 spells CASSQDRGGVQETQYF. The CDR3 DNA is TGCGCCAGCAGCCAAGATCGGGGCGGGGTCCAAGAGACCCAGTACTTC.

The chain uses TRBV4-1 and TRBJ2-7; D is possibly TRBD1 (6 bases). This CDR3 spans 13 amino acids. Trimming stripped 8 bases from V and 2 bases from J, with 13 bases between. The germline CDR1 and CDR2 sequences are MGHRA and YSYEKL. This chain's CDR3 is CASGPGEPYEQYF. The CDR3 DNA follows: TGCGCCAGCGGACCAGGGGAGCCCTACGAGCAGTACTTC.

The chain recombines TRBV5-4 with TRBJ2-7; D unresolved. The V end lost 7 bases, the J end lost 0 bases, and 11 bases lay between the germline ends. The CDR3 is 13 amino acids. CDR1 and CDR2 from the germline V gene are SGHNT and YYREEE (reference sequence). This CDR3 is CASGTGPSYEQYF. CDR3 DNA sequence: TGTGCCAGCGGAACCGGGCCCTCCTACGAGCAGTACTTC.

This sequence joins TRBV19 and TRBJ2-7; no clear D. The germline V gene has CDR1 LNHDA and CDR2 SQIVND (reference sequence). Trimming left V 3 bases short and J 6 bases short, with 15 bases between. The CDR3 is made up of 14 amino acids. The CDR3, as DNA: TGTGCCAGTAGTATTAGGCTTGACGCTCTCGAGCAGTACTTC. Protein product: CASSIRLDALEQYF.

This chain links TRBV7-8 with TRBJ2-5; tentative D call: TRBD2 (5 bases). This CDR3 is 14 amino acids long. Trimming left V 5 bases short and J 3 bases short, with 13 bases between. CDR1 is SGHVS, CDR2 FQNEAQ, per germline. CDR3 sequence (DNA): TGTGCCAGCAGCCCCTTCGAGGGAGAAGAGACCCAGTACTTC. Translation: CASSPFEGEETQYF.

This chain links TRBV4-1 with TRBJ2-3; 14 bases fit TRBD2. The CDR3 length is 17 residues. CDR1 and CDR2 from the germline V gene are MGHRA and YSYEKL. J gave up 2 bases and V 4 bases, and 5 bases lay outside the gene matches. In nucleotides, the CDR3 is TGCGCCAGCAGCCCCGGGACTAGCGGGGGATACACAGATACGCAGTATTTT. Translation gives CASSPGTSGGYTDTQYF.

The V gene is TRBV6-5, the J gene TRBJ2-7; D possibly uses TRBD1 or TRBD2 (5 bases each). Trimming stripped 4 bases from V and 5 bases from J, with 12 bases between. The CDR3 consists of 13 residues. Germline V gene sequence: CDR1 MNHEY, CDR2 SVGAGI. The CDR3 DNA is TGTGCCAGCAGTTCGGGGCTAGGGGACGAGCAGTACTTC. Translated: CASSSGLGDEQYF.

This chain's CDR3 is CASSSPSVIPFHEAFF. The CDR3, as DNA: TGTGCCAGCAGCTCTCCTTCCGTTATCCCTTTCCATGAAGCTTTCTTT. This chain links TRBV7-9 with TRBJ1-1; no definite D call. The germline V gene has CDR1 SEHNR and CDR2 FQNEAQ (reference sequence). The CDR3 totals 16 residues. V lost 4 bases and J lost 7, with 22 bases in between.

The chain links TRBV27 to TRBJ1-4; D is unclear. This CDR3 comprises 12 residues. Germline assignment: CDR1 MNHEY and CDR2 SMNVEV (reference sequence). Trimming stripped 5 bases from V and 8 bases from J, with 9 bases between. CDR3 sequence (DNA): TGTGCCAGCAGTCCTCGGTGGGAAAAACTGTTTTTT. Encoded protein: CASSPRWEKLFF.

CDR3 loop: CASSQVTGGSDEQYF. DNA of the CDR3: TGCGCCAGCAGCCAAGTCACAGGGGGCTCTGACGAGCAGTACTTC. The chain has TRBV4-1 and TRBJ2-7, with 9 bases identical to TRBD1. Germline trimming cut 1 base from V and 5 bases from J; bases unmatched to any gene: 6. Germline CDR1 and CDR2: MGHRA and YSYEKL. This CDR3 is built from 15 residues.

Turning to this clone: An end of the junction differs from the germline gene, which may be a read error. V gene TRBV7-7 combines with J gene TRBJ1-6; D is uncertain. CDR1 SSHAT and CDR2 FNYEAQ come from the germline V gene (reference sequence). CDR3 size: 18 residues. CDR3 loop: CASSLRFGELGWHSPLHF. CDR3 bases: TGTGCTAGCAGCTTAAGGTTTGGGGAGTTGGGTTGGCATTCACCCCTCCACTTT.

The genes are TRBV6-6 and TRBJ2-7; possible D gene TRBD2, 5 bases. Germline V gene data show CDR1 as MNHNY and CDR2 as SVGAGI (reference sequence). CDR3 size: 14 residues. V was pared by 4 bases and J by 0 bases, with 10 bases between. The CDR3 protein is CASSWTDSSYEQYF. CDR3 DNA sequence: TGTGCCAGCAGTTGGACTGATAGCTCCTACGAGCAGTACTTC.

This chain links TRBV5-1 with TRBJ2-2, with a tentative D call TRBD2 (6 bases). V lost 1 base and J lost 7, with 23 bases in between. The CDR3 runs 18 residues. Germline-derived CDR1 and CDR2 are SGHRS and YFSETQ. CDR3 residues: CASSLPPGTALGGGELFF. CDR3 nucleotides: TGCGCCAGCAGCTTGCCCCCGGGGACTGCCCTGGGGGGCGGGGAGCTGTTTTTT.

This rearrangement joins TRBV4-1 to TRBJ2-2; tentative D call: TRBD1 (6 bases). Trimming took off 2 bases at V and 8 bases at J, with 21 bases between the two ends. Germline V gene sequence: CDR1 MGHRA, CDR2 YSYEKL. The CDR3 is made up of 17 amino acids. CDR3 sequence (DNA): TGCGCCAGCAGCCAAACAAAAACAGGGCAGATCGGAGGGGAGCTGTTTTTT. Residues: CASSQTKTGQIGGELFF.

The gene calls are TRBV11-2 and TRBJ1-2; D is uncertain. The ends were cut back, 3 bases at V and 2 bases at J, with 10 bases in the middle. Looked up from germline, CDR1 is SGHAT and CDR2 is FQNNGV. The CDR3 runs 14 residues. This chain's CDR3 is CASSLTTANYGYTF. The DNA of the CDR3 is TGTGCCAGCAGCTTGACGACGGCAAACTATGGCTACACCTTC.

This clone was found once. The chain uses TRBV5-1 and TRBJ2-7, with D possibly TRBD2 on 6 matching bases. CDR1 and CDR2 (germline): SGHRS, YFSETQ. Trimming removed 3 bases from V and 0 bases from J, with 10 bases in between. The CDR3 runs 14 residues. DNA for the CDR3: TGCGCCAGCAGCTCTGGGGACTTCTCCTACGAGCAGTACTTC. Residues: CASSSGDFSYEQYF.

The chain has TRBV27 and TRBJ2-1; 9 bases fit TRBD2. The V and J ends lost 3 bases and 8 bases, in that order; junction bases with no gene match: 5. There are 14 residues in the CDR3. Germline CDR1 reads MNHEY; CDR2 reads SMNVEV (reference sequence). The CDR3, as DNA: TGTGCCAGCAGTTTTAGCGGGAGTATAGATGAGCAGTTCTTC. It encodes CASSFSGSIDEQFF.

This rearrangement joins TRBV27 to TRBJ2-6; D not certain. CDR1 is MNHEY and CDR2 is SMNVEV in the germline V gene (reference sequence). Between the trimmed V and J ends, which lost 3 bases and 2 bases, there was a span of 14 bases. This CDR3 is built from 17 residues. The chain's CDR3 is CASSFYLGPTGANVLTF. The CDR3 DNA reads as TGTGCCAGCAGTTTCTACCTGGGTCCGACTGGGGCCAACGTCCTGACTTTC.

J is TRBJ2-5 and V is TRBV6-5; 12 nucleotides align to TRBD2. Germline CDR1 MNHEY, CDR2 SVGAGI. With 2 bases clipped from V and 1 base from J, the junction kept 2 bases outside the gene matches. The CDR3 covers 16 residues. The CDR3: CASSYQTSGGQETQYF. The CDR3 nucleotides are TGTGCCAGCAGTTACCAGACTAGCGGGGGCCAAGAGACCCAGTACTTC.

The CDR3 loop reads CASSYGRLAATYEQYF. The CDR3 coding sequence is TGTGCCAGCAGTTACGGCCGACTAGCGGCCACCTACGAGCAGTACTTC. V usage is TRBV6-5 and J usage is TRBJ2-7; 9 bases agree with TRBD2. Trimming at V came to 2 bases and at J to 2 bases, leaving 7 bases not matched to a gene. Per germline, CDR1 MNHEY and CDR2 SVGAGI. CDR3 length: 16 residues.